The 30 T cell receptor beta chains below come from one sample, sequenced in a study of T-cell memory formation after mild COVID-19. TCRdb re-called the 5' RACE reads through MiXCR, storing one row per CDR3 protein. Among approximately 260,000 distinct CDR3 sequences listed, approximately 15% were seen once. Sample: PBMCs or a T cell subset sorted from them (not recorded which). The receptors here all came from a young man who had mild COVID-19 (a few samples of this study predate the infection). Cell type and time point are not known.

This sequence joins TRBV7-2 and TRBJ1-2, with 7 bases that match TRBD1. This CDR3 is 15 amino acids long. V was pared by 5 bases and J by 8 bases, with 14 bases of the junction left unmatched. The germline V gene has CDR1 SGHTA and CDR2 FQGNSA. The CDR3 region is CASSHPGQGGGGYTF. The CDR3, as DNA: TGTGCCAGCAGCCACCCCGGCCAGGGGGGGGGCGGCTACACCTTC.

On this clonotype itself: The junction differs from germline at one of its ends, possibly a read error. Here the CDR3 DNA reads TGCGCCAGCAGCCCCCGGGACTCCTTCAATGAGCAGTTCTTC. Its translation: CASSPRDSFNEQFF. V is TRBV5-1 and J is TRBJ2-1; D might be TRBD2 (6 bases). In germline, CDR1 is SGHRS, CDR2 YFSETQ. CDR3 length: 14 residues.

This chain connects TRBV10-3 to TRBJ1-2, with D unresolved. Germline lookup yields CDR1 ENHRY and CDR2 SYGVKD. The CDR3 length is 13 residues. Trimming took off 0 bases at V and 5 bases at J, with 7 bases between the two ends. The CDR3 DNA follows: TGTGCCATCAGTGAGTCTACGTTATATGGCTACACCTTC. Protein sequence: CAISESTLYGYTF.

This clonotype was counted many times. One end of the junction does not line up with germline, which may come from a read error. This sequence joins TRBV5-1 and TRBJ2-6; possible D gene TRBD1, 5 bases. In germline, CDR1 is SGHRS, CDR2 YFSETQ. The CDR3 has 15 residues. The CDR3 loop is CASSLQGPGANVLTF. As DNA, the CDR3 is TGTGCCAGCAGCCTCCAGGGCCCTGGGGCCAACGTCCTGACTTTC.

This clonotype was counted at least ten times. V is TRBV7-2 and J is TRBJ1-1, with TRBD1 as a possible D gene (6 bases). The CDR3 extends over 15 amino acids. Germline CDR1 reads SGHTA; CDR2 reads FQGNSA. V shed 0 bases and J shed 1 base, with 9 bases lying between them. In nucleotides, the CDR3 is TGTGCCAGCAGCTTAGCGCTACAGGGGAACACTGAAGCTTTCTTT. Protein product: CASSLALQGNTEAFF.

This clonotype was recorded many times. This chain links TRBV4-1 with TRBJ2-3, with D tentatively TRBD2 (5 bases). The germline gives CDR1 MGHRA, CDR2 YSYEKL. This CDR3 spans 12 amino acids. V was trimmed by 4 bases and J by 5 bases, leaving 7 bases between them. The CDR3 sequence is CASSRTGDTQYF. The CDR3 nucleotides are TGCGCCAGCAGCCGGACTGGAGATACGCAGTATTTT.

The chain couples TRBV4-2 to TRBJ2-7; 9 bases are a match to TRBD2. V lost 1 base, J lost 2 bases, and 15 bases stayed unmatched. The CDR3 totals 19 residues. CDR1 LGHNA and CDR2 YNFKEQ come from the germline V gene. The CDR3 loop is CASSQGTAGGSGGTYEQYF. The CDR3 coding sequence is TGTGCCAGCAGCCAAGGTACAGCCGGAGGTAGCGGGGGAACCTACGAGCAGTACTTC.

This rearrangement joins TRBV7-8 to TRBJ2-3; D is ambiguous. Germline lookup yields CDR1 SGHVS and CDR2 FQNEAQ. V shed 4 bases and J shed 3 bases, with 8 bases lying between them. The CDR3 runs to 13 residues. Written as DNA, the CDR3 is TGTGCCAGCAGCTCCGATAGGACAGATACGCAGTATTTT. This translates into CASSSDRTDTQYF.

In its sample, this clonotype was seen a few times. V gene TRBV5-1 combines with J gene TRBJ1-5, with D possibly matching TRBD1 (5 bases). Germline CDR1 SGHRS, CDR2 YFSETQ. Trimming left V 2 bases short and J 5 bases short, with 8 bases between. The CDR3 length is 13 residues. CDR3 DNA sequence: TGCGCCAGCAGCTTTGGGGGAGATCAGCCCCAGCATTTT. Translating gives CASSFGGDQPQHF.

The table lists this clonotype with many counts. The V gene is TRBV6-5, the J gene TRBJ2-6; possibly TRBD1 or TRBD2 for D (6 bases each). The CDR3 loop spans 15 amino acids. Germline V lookup: CDR1 MNHEY, CDR2 SVGAGI. Trimming took 8 bases from V and 0 from J, leaving 11 bases between them. The CDR3: CASGGGGSGANVLTF. The CDR3 DNA is TGTGCCAGCGGTGGAGGGGGCTCTGGGGCCAACGTCCTGACTTTC.

This clonotype occurred a few times. The rearrangement uses TRBV5-6 and TRBJ2-7; D gene ambiguous. Germline V CDR1 and CDR2: SGHDT, YYEEEE. The CDR3 consists of 15 residues. V lost 5 bases to trimming and J lost 0 bases, with 15 bases between them. In nucleotides, the CDR3 is TGTGCCAGCAGACCCTGGTTGGGTGACTCCTACGAGCAGTACGTC. It is translated as CASRPWLGDSYEQYV.

The sample holds a few counts of this clonotype. The chain recombines TRBV28 with TRBJ1-6; D not certain. This CDR3 comprises 14 residues. V lost 5 bases and J lost 3, with 8 bases in between. Germline V gives CDR1 MDHEN, CDR2 SYDVKM. Here the CDR3 DNA reads TGTGCCAGCAGTCGTTGGGGCTATAATTCACCCCTCCACTTT. Translation: CASSRWGYNSPLHF.

This clonotype has a handful of counts. V and J are TRBV29-1 and TRBJ1-2, with no clear D. V was clipped by 4 bases and J by 2 bases, with 5 bases between them. Looked up from germline, CDR1 is SQVTM and CDR2 is ANQGSEA. CDR3 length equals 11 residues. The CDR3 nucleotides read TGCAGCGTTGCCAGGAACTATGGCTACACCTTC. It encodes CSVARNYGYTF.

The V call is TRBV12-3 or TRBV12-4, the J call TRBJ1-1; perhaps TRBD1 as D (5 bases). The CDR3 runs 13 residues. Deletions cut 2 bases from V and 8 bases from J, with 12 bases between. CDR3: CASSLIREGEAFF. The DNA of the CDR3 is TGTGCCAGCAGTTTAATCCGGGAGGGGGAAGCTTTCTTT.

This clonotype was recorded at least ten times. The V and J genes are TRBV5-8 and TRBJ2-5; D ambiguous. The CDR3 runs 11 residues. The V and J ends lost 4 bases and 2 bases respectively, with 3 bases between them. The germline CDR1 and CDR2 sequences are SGHTS and YDEGEE. The CDR3: CASSQQETQYF. As DNA, the CDR3 is TGTGCCAGCAGCCAGCAAGAGACCCAGTACTTC.

This clonotype was seen only a few times. The rearrangement links TRBV7-2 to TRBJ1-5; 8 bases are shared with TRBD1. Germline V lookup: CDR1 SGHTA, CDR2 FQGNSA. This CDR3 comprises 14 residues. J gave up 6 bases and V 5 bases, and 6 bases lay outside the gene matches. The DNA for the CDR3 is TGTGCCAGCAGCCGACAGGGGCTCGGTCAGCCCCAGCATTTT. Translated: CASSRQGLGQPQHF.

In this sample, this clonotype turned up a few times. The genes are TRBV7-3 and TRBJ2-2, with TRBD2 as a possible D gene (7 bases). Trimming stripped 5 bases from V and 3 bases from J, with 13 bases between. In germline, CDR1 is SGHTA, CDR2 FQGTGA. The CDR3 covers 15 residues. As DNA, the CDR3 is TGTGCCAGCAGCCCACAGGGAGGGGACACCGGGGAGCTGTTTTTT. Its translation is CASSPQGGDTGELFF.

The chain has TRBV5-1 and TRBJ2-2; D uncertain. Germline loops: CDR1 SGHRS, CDR2 YFSETQ. The CDR3 is made up of 14 amino acids. Trimming pared 6 bases from V and 4 bases from J, leaving 13 bases between. DNA for the CDR3: TGCGCCAGCAAGATCCTCCCGGCCACCGGGGAGCTGTTTTTT. Protein product: CASKILPATGELFF.

The chain's CDR3 is CASSYSRDSYEQYF. In DNA form, the CDR3 reads TGTGCCAGCAGTTACTCTAGGGACAGCTACGAGCAGTACTTC. The chain is built from TRBV6-6 and TRBJ2-7; 7 bases fit TRBD1. CDR1 MNHNY and CDR2 SVGAGI come from the germline V gene (reference sequence). V lost 0 bases to trimming and J lost 3 bases; unmatched junction nucleotides: 2. This CDR3 spans 14 amino acids.

This clonotype was seen a handful of times. V is TRBV15 and J is TRBJ2-6; perhaps D is TRBD1 or TRBD2 (6 bases each). V lost 2 bases to trimming and J lost 4 bases, with 15 bases between them. Germline CDR1 reads LNHNV; CDR2 reads YYDKDF (reference sequence). The CDR3 runs 17 residues. CDR3 coding DNA: TGTGCCACCAGCAGAAAAGAGGGGGGTGGAGGGGCCAACGTCCTGACTTTC. As protein: CATSRKEGGGGANVLTF. The full variable domain, in which reference TRBV15 and TRBJ2-6 provide the parts outside the CDR3, is DAMVIQNPRYQVTQFGKPVTLSCSQTLNHNVMYWYQQKSSQAPKLLFHYYDKDFNNEADTPDNFQSRRPNTSFCFLDIRSPGLGDTAMYLCATSRKEGGGGANVLTFGAGSRLTVL.

The chain recombines TRBV7-3 with TRBJ2-3; D gene unclear. Trimming shortened V by 5 bases and J by 1 base, and 10 bases separated the two germline ends. CDR1 SGHTA and CDR2 FQGTGA come from the germline V gene. This CDR3 spans 14 amino acids. The CDR3 coding sequence is TGTGCCAGCAGCCTATTTGAGGGCACAGATACGCAGTATTTT. It translates to CASSLFEGTDTQYF.

The table lists this clonotype with a few counts. The CDR3 region is CASSQDGLKQFF. In DNA form, the CDR3 reads TGTGCCAGCAGCCAAGACGGGTTGAAGCAGTTCTTC. The gene calls are TRBV4-2 and TRBJ2-1; D gene uncertain. This CDR3 comprises 12 residues. The V gene lost 0 bases and the J gene lost 11 bases, with 8 bases spanning the gap. Germline loops: CDR1 LGHNA, CDR2 YNFKEQ.

This clonotype was picked up a small number of times. The chain couples TRBV4-2 to TRBJ2-3, with D unresolved. V gave up 2 bases and J gave up 6 bases, with 6 bases separating them. The CDR3 has 12 residues. CDR1 and CDR2 from the germline V gene are LGHNA and YNFKEQ. CDR3 bases: TGTGCCAGCAGCCAACCCGCGGATACGCAGTATTTT. It yields the protein CASSQPADTQYF.

This clonotype has a handful of counts. The V and J genes are TRBV6-5 and TRBJ1-3, with 9 bases that match TRBD1. V lost 7 bases and J lost 8; bases outside the gene matches: 15. The CDR3 is 16 residues long. Germline CDR1 is MNHEY and CDR2 is SVGAGI. CDR3 DNA sequence: TGTGCCAGCACCAAGGGAGGGACAGGGCAAGGAGACACCATATATTTT. This translates into CASTKGGTGQGDTIYF.

This clonotype has more than one count but fewer than ten. This chain connects TRBV15 to TRBJ2-7; 7 bases map to TRBD1. Germline loops: CDR1 LNHNV, CDR2 YYDKDF (reference sequence). The CDR3 contains 16 residues. V lost 5 bases, J lost 0 bases, and 10 bases stayed unmatched. CDR3 DNA: TGTGCCACCAGCCGAACCCGACAGGGCGACTCCTACGAGCAGTACTTC. Protein: CATSRTRQGDSYEQYF.

In nucleotides, the CDR3 is TGTGCCAGCAGCCTTACCACAGGGGGGGATCAGCCCCAGCATTTT. Translating it yields CASSLTTGGDQPQHF. This chain joins TRBV7-6 and TRBJ1-5; 8 bases line up with TRBD1. The germline CDR1 and CDR2 sequences are SGHVS and FNYEAQ. V lost 5 bases, J lost 5 bases, and 8 bases stayed unmatched. This CDR3 spans 15 amino acids.

The V gene is TRBV5-1, the J gene TRBJ1-1, with 8 bases matching TRBD1. V shed 7 bases, J shed 5 bases, and the junction held 4 bases outside the gene matches. CDR3 size: 12 residues. Germline CDR1 and CDR2: SGHRS and YFSETQ. Here the CDR3 reads CASGTGVTEAFF. CDR3 DNA sequence: TGCGCCAGCGGGACAGGTGTGACTGAAGCTTTCTTT.

This clonotype was counted only a few times. The chain combines TRBV11-2 with TRBJ2-7; 8 bases match TRBD1. The CDR3 spans 13 residues. J gave up 3 bases and V 3 bases, and 1 base lay outside the gene matches. Germline CDR1 reads SGHAT; CDR2 reads FQNNGV. Here the CDR3 reads CASSFGQGYEQYV. CDR3 DNA: TGTGCCAGCAGCTTTGGACAGGGCTACGAGCAGTACGTC.

The chain uses TRBV18 and TRBJ1-5; 7 positions match TRBD1. The CDR3 has 16 amino acids. The V and J ends lost 2 bases and 4 bases, in that order; junction bases with no gene match: 8. Per the germline V gene, CDR1 is KGHSH and CDR2 is LQKENI. The CDR3 sequence is CASSPNSGTVNQPQHF. DNA of the CDR3: TGTGCCAGCTCACCAAACTCCGGGACAGTGAATCAGCCCCAGCATTTT.

The rearrangement joins TRBV7-9 to TRBJ1-4, with TRBD1 matching over 10 bases. The CDR3 has 14 residues. Germline lookup yields CDR1 SEHNR and CDR2 FQNEAQ (reference sequence). Germline trimming cut 5 bases from V and 8 bases from J; bases unmatched to any gene: 5. CDR3 in amino acids: CASSVGQGGEKLFF. The DNA for the CDR3 is TGTGCCAGCAGCGTCGGACAGGGGGGCGAAAAACTGTTTTTT.